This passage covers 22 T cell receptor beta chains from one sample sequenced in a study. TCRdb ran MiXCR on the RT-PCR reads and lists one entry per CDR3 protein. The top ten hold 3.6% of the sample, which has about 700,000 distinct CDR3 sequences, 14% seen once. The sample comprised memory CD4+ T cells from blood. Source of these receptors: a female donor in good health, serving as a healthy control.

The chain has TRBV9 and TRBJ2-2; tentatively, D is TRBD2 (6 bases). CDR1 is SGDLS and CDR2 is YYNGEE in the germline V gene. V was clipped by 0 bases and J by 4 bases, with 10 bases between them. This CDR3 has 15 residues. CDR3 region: CASSVDGGSTGELFF. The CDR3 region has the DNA TGTGCCAGCAGCGTAGATGGAGGGAGCACCGGGGAGCTGTTTTTT.

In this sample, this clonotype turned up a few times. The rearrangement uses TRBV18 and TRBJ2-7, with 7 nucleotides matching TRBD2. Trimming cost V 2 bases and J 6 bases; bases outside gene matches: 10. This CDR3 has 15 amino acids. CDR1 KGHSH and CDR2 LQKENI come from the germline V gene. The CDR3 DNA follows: TGTGCCAGCTCACCAGTAGCGGGCTTGGAAGGCGAGCAGTACTTC. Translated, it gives CASSPVAGLEGEQYF.

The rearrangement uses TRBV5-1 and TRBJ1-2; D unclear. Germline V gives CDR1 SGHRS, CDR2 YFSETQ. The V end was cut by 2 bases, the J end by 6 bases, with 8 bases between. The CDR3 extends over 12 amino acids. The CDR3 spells CASSFSSDGYTF. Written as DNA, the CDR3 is TGCGCCAGCAGCTTTTCCTCAGATGGCTACACCTTC.

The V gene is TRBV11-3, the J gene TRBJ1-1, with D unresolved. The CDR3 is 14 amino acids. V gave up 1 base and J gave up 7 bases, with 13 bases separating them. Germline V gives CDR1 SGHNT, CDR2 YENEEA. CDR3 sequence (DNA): TGTGCCAGCAGCTTAGGGTTGGGCGGGAATGAAGCTTTCTTT. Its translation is CASSLGLGGNEAFF.

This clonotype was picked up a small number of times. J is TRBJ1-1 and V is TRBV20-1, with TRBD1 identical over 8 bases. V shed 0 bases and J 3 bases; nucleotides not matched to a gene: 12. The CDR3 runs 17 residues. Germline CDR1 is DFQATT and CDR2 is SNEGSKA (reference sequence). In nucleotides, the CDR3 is TGCAGTGCTAGAGATTACAAAGGACAGGGAGAATACACTGAAGCTTTCTTT. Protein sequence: CSARDYKGQGEYTEAFF.

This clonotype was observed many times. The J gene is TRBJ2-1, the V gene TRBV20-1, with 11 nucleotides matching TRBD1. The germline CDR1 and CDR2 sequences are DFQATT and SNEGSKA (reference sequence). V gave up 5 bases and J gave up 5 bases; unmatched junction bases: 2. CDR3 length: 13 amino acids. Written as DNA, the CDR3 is TGCAGTGCTCGGACAGGGGGCCACAATGAGCAGTTCTTC. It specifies CSARTGGHNEQFF.

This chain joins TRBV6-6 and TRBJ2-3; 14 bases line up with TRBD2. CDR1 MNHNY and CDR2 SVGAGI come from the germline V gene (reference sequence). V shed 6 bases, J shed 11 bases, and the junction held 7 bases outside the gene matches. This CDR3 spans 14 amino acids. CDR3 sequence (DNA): TGTGCCAGCAGCCCCGGACTAGCGGGGGGCAAGCAGTATTTT. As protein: CASSPGLAGGKQYF.

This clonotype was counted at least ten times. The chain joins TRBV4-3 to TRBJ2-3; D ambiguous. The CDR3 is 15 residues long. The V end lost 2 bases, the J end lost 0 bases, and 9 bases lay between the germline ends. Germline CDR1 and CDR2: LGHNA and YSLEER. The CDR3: CASSQSLGSTDTQYF. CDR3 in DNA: TGCGCCAGCAGCCAATCACTGGGGAGCACAGATACGCAGTATTTT.

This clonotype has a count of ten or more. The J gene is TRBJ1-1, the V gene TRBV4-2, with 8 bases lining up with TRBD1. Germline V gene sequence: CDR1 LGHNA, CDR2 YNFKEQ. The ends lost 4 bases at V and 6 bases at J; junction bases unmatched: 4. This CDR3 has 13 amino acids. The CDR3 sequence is CASSRKQGAEAFF. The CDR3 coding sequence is TGTGCCAGCAGCCGCAAACAGGGGGCTGAAGCTTTCTTT.

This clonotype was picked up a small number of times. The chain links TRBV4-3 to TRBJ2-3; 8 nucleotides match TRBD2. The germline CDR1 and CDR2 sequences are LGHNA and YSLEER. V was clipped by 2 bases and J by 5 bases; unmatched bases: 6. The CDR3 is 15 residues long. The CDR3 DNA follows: TGCGCCAGCAGCCAAAGTAGCGGGATGAGAGATACGCAGTATTTT. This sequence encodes CASSQSSGMRDTQYF.

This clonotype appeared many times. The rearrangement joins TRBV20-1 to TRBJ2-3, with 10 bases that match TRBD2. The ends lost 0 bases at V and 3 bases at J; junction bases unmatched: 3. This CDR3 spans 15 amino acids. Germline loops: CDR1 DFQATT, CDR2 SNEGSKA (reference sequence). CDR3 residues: CSARDPSGRTDTQYF. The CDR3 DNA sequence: TGCAGTGCTAGAGACCCTAGCGGGAGAACAGATACGCAGTATTTT.

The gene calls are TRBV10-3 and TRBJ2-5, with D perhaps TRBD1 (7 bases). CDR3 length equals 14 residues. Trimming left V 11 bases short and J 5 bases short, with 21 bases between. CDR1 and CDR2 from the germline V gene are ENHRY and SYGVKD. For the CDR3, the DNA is TGTGCCGCTCGACAGGGCGCGGGGTACGAGACCCAGTACTTC. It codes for CAARQGAGYETQYF.

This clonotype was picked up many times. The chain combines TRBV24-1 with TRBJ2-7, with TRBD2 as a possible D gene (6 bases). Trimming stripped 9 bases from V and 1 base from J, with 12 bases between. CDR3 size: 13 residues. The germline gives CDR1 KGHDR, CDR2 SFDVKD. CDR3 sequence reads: CATSDGGSYEQYF. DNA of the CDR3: TGTGCCACCTCCGATGGGGGGTCCTACGAGCAGTACTTC.

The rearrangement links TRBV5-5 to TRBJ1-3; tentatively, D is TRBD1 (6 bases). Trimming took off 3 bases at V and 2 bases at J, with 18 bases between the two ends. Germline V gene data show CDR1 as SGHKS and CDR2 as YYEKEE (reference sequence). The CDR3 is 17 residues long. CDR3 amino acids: CASSSPTGTDAGNTIYF. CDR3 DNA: TGTGCCAGCAGCTCCCCGACAGGTACTGATGCTGGAAACACCATATATTTT.

The CDR3: CASSLFGAGGDIQYF. The CDR3 region has the DNA TGTGCCAGCAGTTTATTTGGCGCGGGGGGCGACATTCAGTACTTC. This chain connects TRBV28 to TRBJ2-4; 8 bases line up with TRBD2. This CDR3 comprises 15 residues. Per the germline V gene, CDR1 is MDHEN and CDR2 is SYDVKM. J lost 8 bases, V lost 1 base, and 7 bases had no gene match.

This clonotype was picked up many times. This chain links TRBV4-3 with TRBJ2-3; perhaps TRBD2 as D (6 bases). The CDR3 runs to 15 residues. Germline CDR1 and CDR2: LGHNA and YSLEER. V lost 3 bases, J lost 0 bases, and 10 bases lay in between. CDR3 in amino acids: CASSQAGISTDTQYF. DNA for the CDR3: TGCGCCAGCAGCCAGGCGGGGATTAGCACAGATACGCAGTATTTT.

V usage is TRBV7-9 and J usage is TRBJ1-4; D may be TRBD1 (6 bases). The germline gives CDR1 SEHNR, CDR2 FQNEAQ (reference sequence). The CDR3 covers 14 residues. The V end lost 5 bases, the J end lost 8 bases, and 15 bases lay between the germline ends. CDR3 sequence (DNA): TGTGCCAGCAGCCGTCAGGGGCTGCGGGAAAAACTGTTTTTT. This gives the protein CASSRQGLREKLFF. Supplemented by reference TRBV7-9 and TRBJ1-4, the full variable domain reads DTGVSQNPRHKITKRGQNVTFRCDPISEHNRLYWYRQTLGQGPEFLTYFQNEAQLEKSRLLSDRFSAERPKGSFSTLEIQRTEQGDSAMYLCASSRQGLREKLFFGSGTQLSVL.

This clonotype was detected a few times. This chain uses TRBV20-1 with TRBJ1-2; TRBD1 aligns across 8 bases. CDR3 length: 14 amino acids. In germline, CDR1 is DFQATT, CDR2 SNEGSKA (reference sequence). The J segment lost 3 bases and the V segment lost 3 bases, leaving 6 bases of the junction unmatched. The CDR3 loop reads CSASMQGADYGYTF. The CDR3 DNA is TGCAGTGCTAGTATGCAGGGGGCGGACTATGGCTACACCTTC.

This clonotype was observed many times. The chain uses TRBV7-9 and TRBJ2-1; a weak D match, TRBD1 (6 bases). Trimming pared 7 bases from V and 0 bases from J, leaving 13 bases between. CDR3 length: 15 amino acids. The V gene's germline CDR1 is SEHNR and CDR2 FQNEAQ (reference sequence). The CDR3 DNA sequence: TGTGCCAGCACCGACGGACAGTCCTCCTACAATGAGCAGTTCTTC. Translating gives CASTDGQSSYNEQFF.

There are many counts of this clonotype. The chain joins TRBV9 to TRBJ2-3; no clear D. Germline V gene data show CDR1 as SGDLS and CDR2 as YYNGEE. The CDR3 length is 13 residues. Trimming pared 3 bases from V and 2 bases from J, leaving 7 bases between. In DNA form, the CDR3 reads TGTGCCAGCAGCGGTGCCTACACAGATACGCAGTATTTT. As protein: CASSGAYTDTQYF.

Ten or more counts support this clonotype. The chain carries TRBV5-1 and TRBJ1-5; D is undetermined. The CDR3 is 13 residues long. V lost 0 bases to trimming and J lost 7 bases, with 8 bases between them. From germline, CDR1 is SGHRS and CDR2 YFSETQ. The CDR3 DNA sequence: TGCGCCAGCAGCTTGGCAGTCGAACAGCCCCAGCATTTT. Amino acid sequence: CASSLAVEQPQHF.

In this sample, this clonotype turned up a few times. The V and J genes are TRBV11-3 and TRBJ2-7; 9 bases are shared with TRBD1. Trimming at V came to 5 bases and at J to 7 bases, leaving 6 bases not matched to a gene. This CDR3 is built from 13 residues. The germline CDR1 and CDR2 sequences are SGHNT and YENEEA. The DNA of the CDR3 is TGTGCCAGCAGCGCAGGGACAGGGAGAGAGCAGTACTTC. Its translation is CASSAGTGREQYF.